A selection of T cell receptor beta chains follows, all from one sample in a study of control samples from healthy donors and cancer patients. TCRdb's table, derived via immunoSEQ multiplex PCR, lists solely in-frame clones and lacks some. The sample has about 210,000 clones. The sequenced sample consisted of blood. The origin of the receptors is a woman aged 25 to 39 in good health. Both conserved end residues are part of each CDR3. The order of the fields is CDR3 length, V gene, J gene, D gene, CDR3 DNA, CDR3 protein. The D gene is left open where the match is weak.

>12|TRBV28|TRBJ1-2|TRBD1
TGTGCCAGACAGGGGGGGGACTATGGCTACACCTTC
CARQGGDYGYTF
>12|TRBV2|TRBJ2-5|-
TGTGCCAGCACCCCACGATGGGAGACCCAGTACTTC
CASTPRWETQYF
>13|TRBV15|TRBJ1-2|TRBD1
TGTGCCACCAGCAGGGACAGGGTCTACGGCTACACCTTC
CATSRDRVYGYTF
>16|TRBV25-1|TRBJ2-5|TRBD2
TGTGCCAGCAGTGAATTTAGCGGGGGGGCCCATGAGACCCAGTACTTC
CASSEFSGGAHETQYF
>14|TRBV1|TRBJ1-5|-
TGCACCCTAGGTAGGACGACTAGCAATCAGCCCCAGCATTTT
CTLGRTTSNQPQHF
>15|TRBV25-1|TRBJ1-3|-
TGTGCCAGCAGTGAAACCAGGGTGTCTGGAAACACCATATATTTT
CASSETRVSGNTIYF
>17|TRBV12-5|TRBJ1-1|-
TGTGCTAGTGGTTTGGCCGCCCTCGGGGGGGGAAACACTGAAGCTTTCTTT
CASGLAALGGGNTEAFF
>13|TRBV19|TRBJ1-2|-
TGTGCCAGTAGTTCGGGGTTTAACTATGGCTACACCTTC
CASSSGFNYGYTF
>14|TRBV6-6|TRBJ1-2|TRBD1
TGTGCCAGCAGTTATTCCGACAGGGCCTATGGCTACACCTTC
CASSYSDRAYGYTF
>15|TRBV7-9|TRBJ1-3|-
TGTGCCAGCAGCTTTTCTGGCCAGTCCAGAAACACCATATATTTT
CASSFSGQSRNTIYF
>14|TRBV3-1/TRBV3-2|TRBJ2-5|TRBD2
TGTGCCAGCAGCCTGAGCGGGGGGCCTCAGAGCCAGTACTTC
CASSLSGGPQSQYF
>14|TRBV27|TRBJ1-3|-
TGTGCCAGCAGTTCCCTGAGCTCTGGAAACACCATATATTTT
CASSSLSSGNTIYF
>12|TRBV6-5|TRBJ2-7|-
TGTGCCGTACAACGGGGGCTGGGCGAGCAGTACTTC
CAVQRGLGEQYF
>14|TRBV19|TRBJ2-7|TRBD1
TGTGCCAGTAGGACCGGGACAGGGCCTTACGAGCAGTACTTC
CASRTGTGPYEQYF
>13|TRBV7-2|TRBJ2-7|-
TGTGCCAGCAGCTTAGCTCTAGGGAACGAGCAGTACTTC
CASSLALGNEQYF